The rows below give T cell receptor beta chains drawn from one sample of a study of monozygotic twins with inflammatory bowel disease. TCRdb reprocessed the 5' RACE reads, keeping one entry per CDR3 protein, no DNA. The table lists about 210,000 distinct CDR3 sequences. The sequenced sample consisted of blood. The receptors come from a human donor with ulcerative colitis or Crohn's disease, or a healthy co-twin of an affected twin (not recorded which). The CDR3 runs from the conserved cysteine through the conserved F or W.

v_call	j_call	cdr3_aa
TRBV6-5	TRBJ1-5	CASSYSTADSNQPQHF
TRBV18	TRBJ2-6	CASSLGVGANVLTF
TRBV7-9	TRBJ2-2	CASSFPWTGERAGELFF
TRBV5-1	TRBJ1-1	CATRGGADNTEAFF
TRBV19	TRBJ2-1	CASREQGDNEQFF
TRBV7-2	TRBJ2-3	CASSLRRGATDTQYF
TRBV20-1	TRBJ1-2	CSAREAAGNYGYTF
TRBV5-1	TRBJ2-7	CASSLEAGGLYEQYF
TRBV6-5	TRBJ2-3	CASILQSESTDTQYF
TRBV12-3/TRBV12-4	TRBJ2-2	CASSPTGHTGELFF
TRBV5-1	TRBJ1-4	CASSLNRADEKLFF
TRBV7-2	TRBJ2-7	CASSKGRTGLSYEQYF
TRBV19	TRBJ1-1	CASIHWDSLEAFF
TRBV18	TRBJ1-1	CASSPRTENTEAFF
TRBV4-1	TRBJ2-4	CASSESGQVRNIQYF
TRBV12-3/TRBV12-4	TRBJ2-2	CASSFQKTALTGELFF
TRBV20-1	TRBJ1-2	CSARAAEHGYTF
TRBV27	TRBJ2-7	CASRRTSGRGRSYEQYF
TRBV5-5	TRBJ2-2	CASSLWGGQNTGELFF
TRBV4-2	TRBJ1-6	CASSQVLGGSSPLHF